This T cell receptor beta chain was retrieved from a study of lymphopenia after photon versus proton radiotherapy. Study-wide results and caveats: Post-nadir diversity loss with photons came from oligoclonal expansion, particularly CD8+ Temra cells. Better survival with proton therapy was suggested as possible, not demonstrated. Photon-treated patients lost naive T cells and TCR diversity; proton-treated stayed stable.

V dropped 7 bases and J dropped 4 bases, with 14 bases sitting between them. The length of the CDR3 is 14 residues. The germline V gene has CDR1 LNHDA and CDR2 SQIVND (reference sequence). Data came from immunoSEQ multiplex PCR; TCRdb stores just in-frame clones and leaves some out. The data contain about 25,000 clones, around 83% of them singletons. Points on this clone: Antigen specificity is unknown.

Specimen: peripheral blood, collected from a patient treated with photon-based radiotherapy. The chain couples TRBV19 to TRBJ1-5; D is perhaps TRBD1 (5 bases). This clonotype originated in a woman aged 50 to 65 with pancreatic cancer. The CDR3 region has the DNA TGTGCCAGTATGGTCCAGGGATCAAATCAGCCCCAGCATTTT. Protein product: CASMVQGSNQPQHF.